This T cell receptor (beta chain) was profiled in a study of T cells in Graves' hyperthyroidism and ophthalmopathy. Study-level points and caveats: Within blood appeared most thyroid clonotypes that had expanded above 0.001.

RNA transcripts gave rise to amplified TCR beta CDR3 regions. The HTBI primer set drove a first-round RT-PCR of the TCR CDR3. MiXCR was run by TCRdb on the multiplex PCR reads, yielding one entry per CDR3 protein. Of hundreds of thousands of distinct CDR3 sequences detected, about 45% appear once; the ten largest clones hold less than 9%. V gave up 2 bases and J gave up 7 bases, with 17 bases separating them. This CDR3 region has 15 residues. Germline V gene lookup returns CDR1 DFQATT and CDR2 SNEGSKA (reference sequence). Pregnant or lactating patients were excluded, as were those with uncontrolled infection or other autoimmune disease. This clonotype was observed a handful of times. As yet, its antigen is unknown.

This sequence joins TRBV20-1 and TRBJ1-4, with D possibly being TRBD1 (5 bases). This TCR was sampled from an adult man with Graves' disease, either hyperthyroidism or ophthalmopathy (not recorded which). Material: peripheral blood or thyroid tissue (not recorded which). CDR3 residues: CSARSQGGVIEKLFF. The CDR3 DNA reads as TGCAGTGCTAGAAGTCAGGGAGGGGTTATTGAAAAACTGTTTTTT.